Following are 26 T cell receptor beta chains from one sample sequenced in a study of immune evolution from preneoplasia to lung adenocarcinoma. Profiled with immunoSEQ multiplex PCR; TCRdb holds only in-frame clones, not every one. The repertoire holds some 6,000 clones, around 69% seen once, with 20% to 25% in the top ten. Sequenced: FFPE adjacent normal lung tissue. These receptors came from an older person with lung adenocarcinoma.

The gene calls are TRBV5-4 and TRBJ2-1; no definite D call. V shed 0 bases and J shed 4 bases, with 11 bases lying between them. The length of the CDR3 is 15 residues. CDR1 is SGHNT, CDR2 YYREEE, per germline (reference sequence). The DNA for the CDR3 is TGTGCCAGCAGCTTGGTAGCAGGTCCTTACAATGAGCAGTTCTTC. It is translated as CASSLVAGPYNEQFF.

The chain has TRBV11-2 and TRBJ2-2; no firm D call. The CDR3 spans 15 residues. Trimming removed 1 base from V and 7 bases from J, with 13 bases in between. From germline, CDR1 is SGHAT and CDR2 FQNNGV. In DNA form, the CDR3 reads TGTGCCAGCAGCTTAGTGGGCCAGTCCGACGGGGAGCTGTTTTTT. This encodes CASSLVGQSDGELFF.

This clone was recorded a few times. The V gene is TRBV4-3, the J gene TRBJ2-1, with D tentatively TRBD1 (5 bases). V lost 0 bases and J lost 1, with 7 bases in between. Germline V gives CDR1 LGHNA, CDR2 YSLEER. CDR3 length equals 15 residues. The CDR3 spells CASSQDWTSYNEQFF. As DNA, the CDR3 is TGCGCCAGCAGCCAAGACTGGACATCCTACAATGAGCAGTTCTTC.

The CDR3 protein is CAWSARGGGYQPQHF. The CDR3 DNA reads TGTGCCTGGAGTGCCCGGGGAGGAGGCTATCAGCCCCAGCATTTT. This chain uses TRBV30 with TRBJ1-5, with D unclear. Trimming left V 1 base short and J 5 bases short, with 15 bases between. In germline, CDR1 is GTSNPN, CDR2 SVGIG (reference sequence). This CDR3 region has 15 residues.

This clone turned up a few times. The J gene is TRBJ2-5, the V gene TRBV9; D unclear. V lost 2 bases and J lost 4, with 12 bases in between. Germline assignment: CDR1 SGDLS and CDR2 YYNGEE. CDR3 length equals 14 residues. The CDR3 sequence: CASSVDLKGETQYF. In DNA form, the CDR3 reads TGTGCCAGCAGCGTCGACCTAAAAGGAGAGACCCAGTACTTC.

The chain has TRBV19 and TRBJ1-5; 9 positions match TRBD1. With V trimmed by 7 bases and J by 2 bases, 15 bases remained unmatched. This CDR3 spans 18 amino acids. Per germline, CDR1 LNHDA and CDR2 SQIVND (reference sequence). The CDR3 sequence is CASTGGTGLIGGNQPQHF. The CDR3 DNA reads TGTGCCAGTACGGGGGGGACAGGGCTTATTGGTGGCAATCAGCCCCAGCATTTT. The full variable domain, its missing parts supplied by reference TRBV19 and TRBJ1-5, is DGGITQSPKYLFRKEGQNVTLSCEQNLNHDAMYWYRQDPGQGLRLIYYSQIVNDFQKGDIAEGYSVSREKKESFPLTVTSAQKNPTAFYLCASTGGTGLIGGNQPQHFGDGTRLSIL.

The chain couples TRBV5-1 to TRBJ2-7; 8 bases match TRBD1. Germline assignment: CDR1 SGHRS and CDR2 YFSETQ. CDR3 length: 15 amino acids. J gave up 5 bases and V 1 base, and 8 bases lay outside the gene matches. The CDR3 here is CASSLTGQVTDEQYF. CDR3 sequence (DNA): TGCGCCAGCAGCTTGACGGGACAGGTGACGGACGAGCAGTACTTC.

This clone was observed a handful of times. The chain has TRBV15 and TRBJ1-1; 7 positions agree with TRBD1. Germline values: CDR1 LNHNV, CDR2 YYDKDF (reference sequence). The CDR3 extends over 21 amino acids. V shed 2 bases and J 3 bases; nucleotides not matched to a gene: 24. CDR3 residues: CATSRYPPRQGTWGGDTEAFF. Here the CDR3 DNA reads TGTGCCACCAGCAGATACCCGCCCAGACAGGGCACATGGGGAGGGGACACTGAAGCTTTCTTT.

This clone appeared once. J is TRBJ2-1 and V is TRBV30; the D is unclear. Trimming removed 4 bases at V and 0 bases at J, with 7 bases between. CDR1 and CDR2 from the germline V gene are GTSNPN and SVGIG (reference sequence). This CDR3 comprises 13 residues. The CDR3 loop is CAWMFSSYNEQFF. As DNA, the CDR3 is TGTGCCTGGATGTTTAGCTCCTACAATGAGCAGTTCTTC.

J is TRBJ2-3 and V is TRBV10-1; D might be TRBD2 (6 bases). Germline V gene sequence: CDR1 WNHNN, CDR2 SYGVQD (reference sequence). The V end lost 5 bases, the J end lost 10 bases, and 13 bases lay between the germline ends. The CDR3 consists of 12 residues. In nucleotides, the CDR3 is TGCGCCAGCAGTCAGGAGGGTTATTCGCAGTATTTT. Protein sequence: CASSQEGYSQYF.

This chain joins TRBV4-3 and TRBJ1-2; D unresolved. The CDR3 is 14 amino acids. CDR1 LGHNA and CDR2 YSLEER come from the germline V gene. The V gene lost 1 base and the J gene lost 3 bases, with 9 bases spanning the gap. CDR3 nucleotide sequence: TGCGCCAGCAGCCAAGCACAGACCGACTATGGCTACACCTTC. Protein sequence: CASSQAQTDYGYTF.

This clone was observed a few times. The chain couples TRBV4-1 to TRBJ2-7; D gene ambiguous. The CDR3 loop spans 15 amino acids. V was cut by 1 base and J by 2 bases, with 12 bases left in between. Per the germline V gene, CDR1 is MGHRA and CDR2 is YSYEKL. CDR3 coding DNA: TGCGCCAGCAGCCAAGTACCCTCAGATGCCTACGAGCAGTACTTC. Its protein is CASSQVPSDAYEQYF.

This clone was counted only a few times. The chain links TRBV7-9 to TRBJ2-2; D may be TRBD2 (5 bases). Trimming shortened V by 0 bases and J by 9 bases, and 11 bases separated the two germline ends. The germline gives CDR1 SEHNR, CDR2 FQNEAQ (reference sequence). CDR3 size: 14 residues. For the CDR3, the DNA is TGTGCCAGCAGCTTAGCCGCGGGTATTCGGGAGCTGTTTTTT. This encodes CASSLAAGIRELFF.

This chain links TRBV6-5 with TRBJ2-5; D uncertain. V lost 2 bases and J lost 5, with 12 bases in between. This CDR3 is built from 14 residues. Looked up from germline, CDR1 is MNHEY and CDR2 is SVGAGI. The CDR3 sequence is CASSYRVVSETQYF. CDR3 bases: TGTGCCAGCAGTTACAGGGTTGTCTCGGAGACCCAGTACTTC.

The CDR3, as DNA: TGTGCCAGCAGTGATCTGGGCACTGAAGCTTTCTTT. This gives the protein CASSDLGTEAFF. The V gene is TRBV25-1, the J gene TRBJ1-1; D is unclear. Germline V gene sequence: CDR1 MGHDK, CDR2 SYGVNS. V gave up 3 bases and J gave up 4 bases, with 6 bases separating them. The CDR3 consists of 12 residues.

This rearrangement joins TRBV20-1 to TRBJ2-7; TRBD2 might be the D (6 bases). Germline lookup yields CDR1 DFQATT and CDR2 SNEGSKA (reference sequence). With 6 bases removed from V and 7 bases from J, the gap between germline ends came to 13 bases. The CDR3 length is 11 residues. The CDR3 nucleotides read TGCAGTGCCACCTCTGGAGGGGAGCAGTACTTC. The encoded protein is CSATSGGEQYF.

As regards this clone: At one boundary the junction diverges from the germline segment, which might be a read error. The J gene is TRBJ2-1, the V gene TRBV6-6, with D uncertain. CDR1 MNHNY and CDR2 SVGAGI come from the germline V gene (reference sequence). This CDR3 region has 14 residues. The chain's CDR3 is CASSLPRSYNEQFF. CDR3 DNA: TGTGCCAGCAGCCTACCTCGCTCCTATAATGAGCAGTTCTTC.

There are a few counts of this clone. The rearrangement joins TRBV11-2 to TRBJ1-1; D remains unclear. Germline V gene lookup returns CDR1 SGHAT and CDR2 FQNNGV. The CDR3 contains 14 residues. V shed 4 bases and J shed 4 bases, with 13 bases lying between them. CDR3 sequence reads: CASSSATTGTEAFF. The DNA of the CDR3 is TGTGCCAGCAGCTCTGCGACTACGGGCACTGAAGCTTTCTTT.

This clone was recorded once. J is TRBJ2-3 and V is TRBV7-2; a weak D match, TRBD2 (7 bases). V lost 11 bases, J lost 4 bases, and 19 bases lay in between. CDR3 length: 14 residues. CDR1 is SGHTA, CDR2 FQGNSA, per germline. DNA for the CDR3: TGTGCCTCGGGGGCAGGGAGCGGGGCAGATACGCAGTATTTT. This gives the protein CASGAGSGADTQYF.

This clone was seen just once. The chain is built from TRBV28 and TRBJ2-7; no reliable D call. From germline, CDR1 is MDHEN and CDR2 SYDVKM. The CDR3 runs 14 residues. The V gene lost 5 bases and the J gene lost 1 base, with 12 bases spanning the gap. This CDR3 reads CASSALTESYEQYF. As DNA, the CDR3 is TGTGCCAGCAGTGCGTTAACTGAATCCTACGAGCAGTACTTC.

V gene TRBV28 combines with J gene TRBJ1-5, with a tentative D call TRBD1 (5 bases). This CDR3 spans 15 amino acids. Germline-derived CDR1 and CDR2 are MDHEN and SYDVKM. The ends were cut back, 1 base at V and 1 base at J, with 8 bases in the middle. This chain's CDR3 is CASSLSGGSNQPQHF. CDR3 sequence (DNA): TGTGCCAGCAGTTTATCGGGGGGGAGCAATCAGCCCCAGCATTTT. The full variable domain, in which reference TRBV28 and TRBJ1-5 provide the parts outside the CDR3, is DVKVTQSSRYLVKRTGEKVFLECVQDMDHENMFWYRQDPGLGLRLIYFSYDVKMKEKGDIPEGYSVSREKKERFSLILESASTNQTSMYLCASSLSGGSNQPQHFGDGTRLSIL.

Within the sample, this clone is medium-sized (0.01 to 0.1%). J is TRBJ1-1 and V is TRBV30; no firm D call. CDR3 length equals 12 residues. V shed 5 bases and J shed 3 bases, with 10 bases lying between them. Germline V gene sequence: CDR1 GTSNPN, CDR2 SVGIG (reference sequence). The DNA for the CDR3 is TGTGCCTGGCAGGACCGGGACACTGAAGCTTTCTTT. Residues: CAWQDRDTEAFF.

V usage is TRBV6-5 and J usage is TRBJ1-6; 7 bases map to TRBD1. The CDR3 is 15 residues long. J was trimmed by 4 bases and V by 6 bases; bases with no gene match: 6. The germline gives CDR1 MNHEY, CDR2 SVGAGI. For the CDR3, the DNA is TGTGCCAGCAGGATAGGGGGCTGGTATAATTCACCCCTCCACTTT. As protein: CASRIGGWYNSPLHF.

The chain combines TRBV7-9 with TRBJ1-2; the D is unclear. Trimming pared 1 base from V and 4 bases from J, leaving 13 bases between. Germline-derived CDR1 and CDR2 are SEHNR and FQNEAQ (reference sequence). The CDR3 spans 15 residues. CDR3 nucleotide sequence: TGTGCCAGCAGCTTAGAAGCCGGTGGGGTCTATGGCTACACCTTC. Protein product: CASSLEAGGVYGYTF.

This chain links TRBV2 with TRBJ1-4; 7 positions agree with TRBD1. The V gene's germline CDR1 is SNHLY and CDR2 FYNNEI. V lost 7 bases and J lost 4; bases outside the gene matches: 3. The CDR3 sequence is 13 residues long. The CDR3 is CASIGGHNEKLFF. CDR3 sequence (DNA): TGTGCCAGCATAGGGGGCCATAATGAAAAACTGTTTTTT. Variable domain in full (rest from reference TRBV2 and TRBJ1-4): EPEVTQTPSHQVTQMGQEVILRCVPISNHLYFYWYRQILGQKVEFLVSFYNNEISEKSEIFDDQFSVERPDGSNFTLKIRSTKLEDSAMYFCASIGGHNEKLFFGSGTQLSVL.

This clone was recorded only once. The DNA for the CDR3 is TGTGCCAGCAGTGATCGAACGAGAGGTCAGGGAAAACTGTTTTTT. Encoded protein: CASSDRTRGQGKLFF. The chain is built from TRBV25-1 and TRBJ1-4; D possibly corresponds to TRBD1 (5 bases). The CDR3 length is 15 residues. CDR1 and CDR2 from the germline V gene are MGHDK and SYGVNS. V dropped 3 bases and J dropped 10 bases, with 18 bases sitting between them.